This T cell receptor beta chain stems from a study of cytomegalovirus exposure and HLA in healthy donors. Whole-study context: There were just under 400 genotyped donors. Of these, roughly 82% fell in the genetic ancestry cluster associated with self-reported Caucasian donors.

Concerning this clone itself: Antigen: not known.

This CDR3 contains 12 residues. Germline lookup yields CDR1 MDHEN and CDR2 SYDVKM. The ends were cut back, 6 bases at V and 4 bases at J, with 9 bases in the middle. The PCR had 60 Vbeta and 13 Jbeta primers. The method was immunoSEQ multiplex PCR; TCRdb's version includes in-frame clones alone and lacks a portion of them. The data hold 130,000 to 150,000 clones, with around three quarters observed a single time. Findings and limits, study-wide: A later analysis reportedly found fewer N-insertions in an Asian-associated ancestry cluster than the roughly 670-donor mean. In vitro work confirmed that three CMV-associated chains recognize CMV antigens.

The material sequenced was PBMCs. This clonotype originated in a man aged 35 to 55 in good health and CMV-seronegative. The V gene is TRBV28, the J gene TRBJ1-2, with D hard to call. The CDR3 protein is CASSAYTYGYTF. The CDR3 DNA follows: TGTGCCAGCAGCGCGTATACCTATGGCTACACCTTC.